The 14 T cell receptor beta chains below were found in one sample sequenced in a study of blood T cell repertoires in COVID-19. Measured with immunoSEQ multiplex PCR; TCRdb has only the in-frame clones, and not every one. The sample holds 300,000 to 350,000 clones, around nine tenths seen once. The sequenced sample was PBMCs or T cells enriched from blood (not recorded which). The receptor set was obtained from a woman aged 25 to 39 who had been exposed to COVID-19.

V is TRBV6-5 and J is TRBJ1-5; tentative D call: TRBD1 (5 bases). Germline CDR1 and CDR2: MNHEY and SVGAGI. The CDR3 is 14 residues long. Trimming took 2 bases from V and 1 from J, leaving 6 bases between them. CDR3: CASSYGHSNQPQHF. The CDR3 nucleotides are TGTGCCAGCAGTTACGGACACAGCAATCAGCCCCAGCATTTT.

V usage is TRBV3-1 (or the pseudogene TRBV3-2) and J usage is TRBJ2-1; 8 bases map to TRBD2. V shed 4 bases and J 9 bases; nucleotides not matched to a gene: 8. In germline, CDR1 is LGHDT, CDR2 YNNKEL (reference sequence). The CDR3 has 14 residues. In DNA form, the CDR3 reads TGTGCCAGCAGCCCGCCGGGACTAGGTTCTGAGCAGTTCTTC. It yields the protein CASSPPGLGSEQFF.

V gene TRBV28 combines with J gene TRBJ2-7; a weak D match, TRBD2 (6 bases). Trimming removed 5 bases from V and 2 bases from J, with 16 bases in between. Germline CDR1 MDHEN, CDR2 SYDVKM. The CDR3 has 15 residues. The CDR3 loop is CASSPLPRGPYEQYF. The CDR3 DNA sequence: TGTGCCAGCAGTCCCCTCCCGCGGGGTCCCTACGAGCAGTACTTC.

This chain joins TRBV6-1 and TRBJ2-1, with D perhaps TRBD2 (6 bases). There are 16 residues in the CDR3. Trimming removed 0 bases at V and 1 base at J, with 10 bases between. The germline V gene has CDR1 MNHNS and CDR2 SASEGT. The CDR3 DNA follows: TGTGCCAGCAGTGAAGCGAAGCGGGCTTCCTACAATGAGCAGTTCTTC. Encoded protein: CASSEAKRASYNEQFF.

The rearrangement uses TRBV6-5 and TRBJ2-1, with D perhaps TRBD1 (8 bases). The V gene lost 4 bases and the J gene lost 7 bases, with 17 bases spanning the gap. The germline V gene has CDR1 MNHEY and CDR2 SVGAGI. The CDR3 is made up of 15 amino acids. The chain's CDR3 is CASSLRQGRGNEQFF. DNA for the CDR3: TGTGCCAGCAGTTTAAGACAGGGGCGGGGGAATGAGCAGTTCTTC.

This chain links TRBV3-1 (or the pseudogene TRBV3-2) with TRBJ2-3, with 9 bases aligning to TRBD2. J was trimmed by 4 bases and V by 1 base; bases with no gene match: 6. The germline gives CDR1 LGHDT, CDR2 YNNKEL (reference sequence). The CDR3 extends over 16 amino acids. The CDR3 region is CASSQGVAGDADTQYF. The CDR3 region has the DNA TGTGCCAGCAGCCAAGGGGTAGCGGGAGACGCAGATACGCAGTATTTT.

The V gene is TRBV27, the J gene TRBJ2-1, with D possibly being TRBD2 (6 bases). V gave up 5 bases and J gave up 5 bases, with 16 bases separating them. Germline V lookup: CDR1 MNHEY, CDR2 SMNVEV (reference sequence). The CDR3 totals 15 residues. CDR3 sequence reads: CASSQSTGTDNEQFF. CDR3 in DNA: TGTGCCAGCAGTCAATCAACCGGGACTGACAATGAGCAGTTCTTC.

The CDR3 DNA is TGTGCCAGCAGCTTAGGGACTAGCGGGGGAAAGAATGAGCAGTTCTTC. Amino acid sequence: CASSLGTSGGKNEQFF. The chain employs TRBV13 and TRBJ2-1, with 12 positions matching TRBD2. The CDR3 is 16 residues long. Per the germline V gene, CDR1 is PRHDT and CDR2 is FYEKMQ (reference sequence). The V gene end was trimmed by 0 bases and the J gene end by 7 bases; junction bases not matched to a gene: 4.

The J gene is TRBJ2-3, the V gene TRBV28; D may be TRBD2 (6 bases). CDR1 is MDHEN, CDR2 SYDVKM, per germline. This CDR3 contains 14 residues. The V and J ends lost 8 bases and 3 bases respectively, with 15 bases between them. Here the CDR3 DNA reads TGTGCCAGCGGAGGGAGCAGGGTAACAGATACGCAGTATTTT. Translation: CASGGSRVTDTQYF.

This clone was observed a single time. Mismatch with germline at one junction end may stem from a read error. CDR3 in DNA: TGTGCCACCAGTGATGCTGACAGGGGCTGGGTCTTC. It specifies CATSDADRGWVF. The V call is TRBV24-1, the J call TRBJ2-1; 8 bases are a match to TRBD1. Germline assignment: CDR1 KGHDR and CDR2 SFDVKD. The CDR3 is made up of 12 amino acids.

This sequence joins TRBV28 and TRBJ1-5, with 7 bases that match TRBD1. The length of the CDR3 is 14 residues. Germline V gene lookup returns CDR1 MDHEN and CDR2 SYDVKM. V dropped 5 bases and J dropped 5; count of bases not matched to a gene: 6. The CDR3, as DNA: TGTGCCAGCAGTGTCGCCGGGACAGATCAGCCCCAGCATTTT. It is translated as CASSVAGTDQPQHF. Based on the CDR3 plus reference TRBV28 and TRBJ1-5, the full variable domain is DVKVTQSSRYLVKRTGEKVFLECVQDMDHENMFWYRQDPGLGLRLIYFSYDVKMKEKGDIPEGYSVSREKKERFSLILESASTNQTSMYLCASSVAGTDQPQHFGDGTRLSIL.

This clone was seen a handful of times. The DNA of the CDR3 is TGTGCCAGCAGTTACCAAGGAGTGAACACTGAAGCTTTCTTT. Amino acids: CASSYQGVNTEAFF. This chain connects TRBV27 to TRBJ1-1, with no clear D. The CDR3 spans 14 residues. V gave up 4 bases and J gave up 0 bases, with 9 bases separating them. In germline, CDR1 is MNHEY, CDR2 SMNVEV (reference sequence).

This CDR3 is CAISEGQLSNQPQHF. In DNA form, the CDR3 reads TGTGCCATCAGTGAGGGGCAGTTGAGCAATCAGCCCCAGCATTTT. The J gene is TRBJ1-5, the V gene TRBV10-3; D gene ambiguous. The CDR3 extends over 15 amino acids. Germline loops: CDR1 ENHRY, CDR2 SYGVKD. The ends were cut back, 2 bases at V and 1 base at J, with 9 bases in the middle.

The chain carries TRBV10-3 and TRBJ1-5; 7 bases align to TRBD1. Germline lookup yields CDR1 ENHRY and CDR2 SYGVKD. After removal of 6 bases from V and 0 bases from J, the junction contained 2 bases not matched to a gene. CDR3 length: 14 residues. This CDR3 reads CAIRDRDSNQPQHF. CDR3 bases: TGTGCCATCAGAGACAGGGATAGCAATCAGCCCCAGCATTTT.